The entry below gives a single TCR beta chain sequence along with its context. Original processing notes: The assay estimated nucleated cells by amplifying reference gene primers. This table comes from immunoSEQ multiplex PCR, and its TCRdb copy is limited to in-frame clones, with some not included. V and J calls and clone size come straight from that table; D and trimming were deduced from the DNA. The sample shows almost 55,000 clones, approximately 88% of them seen only once. The CDR3 sequence is 14 residues long. With V trimmed by 2 bases and J by 1 base, 2 bases remained unmatched. Germline CDR1 reads SGHRS; CDR2 reads YFSETQ. The data were obtained in a study of blood T cell repertoires in COVID-19. About the research overall: PBMCs, B-cell-depleted T cells, or T cells were the source of the cDNA or gDNA that made up the material.

The receptor was derived from a human donor in a cohort sampled during active COVID-19. The sample was peripheral blood. The J gene is TRBJ1-1, the V gene TRBV5-1; 7 bases line up with TRBD1. CDR3 coding DNA: TGCGCCAGCAGCTTCTGGACAGGGAACACTGAAGCTTTCTTT. Residues: CASSFWTGNTEAFF. Together with reference TRBV5-1 and TRBJ1-1, the CDR3 gives the full variable domain: KAGVTQTPRYLIKTRGQQVTLSCSPISGHRSVSWYQQTPGQGLQFLFEYFSETQRNKGNFPGRFSGRQFSNSRSEMNVSTLELGDSALYLCASSFWTGNTEAFFGQGTRLTVV.